This entry lists 8 T cell receptor beta chains sequenced from one sample in a study of blood T cell repertoires in COVID-19. The protocol was immunoSEQ multiplex PCR, while the TCRdb copy is restricted to in-frame clones and leaves out a portion. The table shows around 300,000 clones, with roughly 88% occurring only once. The sequencing input was peripheral blood. The receptors derive from a woman in her 70s with acute or convalescent COVID-19.

In this sample, this clone turned up once. V and J are TRBV11-2 and TRBJ2-1, with D perhaps matching TRBD2 (6 bases). The germline V gene encodes CDR1 SGHAT and CDR2 FQNNGV. This CDR3 has 17 residues. Trimming took off 3 bases at V and 0 bases at J, with 15 bases between the two ends. Here the CDR3 DNA reads TGTGCCAGCAGCTTCGGAGGCGGGAAAAGCTCCTACAATGAGCAGTTCTTC. Protein: CASSFGGGKSSYNEQFF.

This clone showed up just once. The chain is built from TRBV5-6 and TRBJ1-2; perhaps TRBD1 as D (6 bases). From germline, CDR1 is SGHDT and CDR2 YYEEEE. Trimming removed 0 bases from V and 8 bases from J, with 14 bases in between. This CDR3 has 14 residues. In DNA form, the CDR3 reads TGTGCCAGCAGCTTGGGGCAGGGGATGTTGGGCTACACCTTC. Residues: CASSLGQGMLGYTF. The variable domain in full, completed from reference TRBV5-6 and TRBJ1-2, reads DAGVTQSPTHLIKTRGQQVTLRCSPKSGHDTVSWYQQALGQGPQFIFQYYEEEERQRGNFPDRFSGHQFPNYSSELNVNALLLGDSALYLCASSLGQGMLGYTFGSGTRLTVV.

The rearrangement uses TRBV6-2 or TRBV6-3 and TRBJ2-3, with a tentative D call TRBD1 (6 bases). V lost 6 bases to trimming and J lost 8 bases, with 15 bases between them. There are 13 residues in the CDR3. Germline V gene lookup returns CDR1 MNHEY and CDR2 SVGEGT. For the CDR3, the DNA is TGTGCCAGCAGCCCTAACAGGGTCGGTACGCAGTATTTT. Translating gives CASSPNRVGTQYF.

The chain combines TRBV5-5 with TRBJ1-2; D gene ambiguous. The germline CDR1 and CDR2 sequences are SGHKS and YYEKEE (reference sequence). The CDR3 is 14 amino acids. Trimming stripped 4 bases from V and 8 bases from J, with 18 bases between. This chain's CDR3 is CASSQYTTVIGYTF. Written as DNA, the CDR3 is TGTGCCAGCAGCCAATACACTACGGTCATCGGCTACACCTTC.

In its sample, this clone was seen once. The chain has TRBV5-1 and TRBJ2-2, with D unresolved. The germline V gene encodes CDR1 SGHRS and CDR2 YFSETQ. Trimming stripped 0 bases from V and 8 bases from J, with 2 bases between. The CDR3 sequence is 11 residues long. CDR3 nucleotide sequence: TGCGCCAGCAGCTTGGCAGGGGAGCTGTTTTTT. This translates into CASSLAGELFF.

The chain employs TRBV7-9 and TRBJ1-2; D possibly corresponds to TRBD1 (6 bases). V was trimmed by 5 bases and J by 2 bases, leaving 9 bases between them. The CDR3 is 13 residues long. Looked up from germline, CDR1 is SEHNR and CDR2 is FQNEAQ (reference sequence). This CDR3 is CASSVGQNYGYTF. DNA for the CDR3: TGTGCCAGCAGCGTCGGACAGAACTATGGCTACACCTTC.

The table lists this clone with a count of one. The gene calls are TRBV14 and TRBJ2-5, with 7 bases aligning to TRBD1. Germline CDR1 and CDR2: SGHDN and FVKESK. This CDR3 region has 15 residues. Losses at the gene ends were 4 bases for V and 4 bases for J; bases not matched to a gene: 9. CDR3 sequence: CASSRVTGLRETQYF. The DNA for the CDR3 is TGTGCCAGCAGCCGAGTGACAGGGTTGAGAGAGACCCAGTACTTC.

The V and J genes are TRBV2 and TRBJ2-1; D is perhaps TRBD2 (7 bases). This CDR3 spans 13 amino acids. CDR1 is SNHLY, CDR2 FYNNEI, per germline. V was clipped by 4 bases and J by 6 bases, with 10 bases between them. In DNA, the CDR3 is TGTGCCAGCAGTGGGGGGGGCGGCAATGAGCAGTTCTTC. Its translation is CASSGGGGNEQFF.